What follows describes a single T cell receptor beta chain. Antigen unknown. The CDR3 runs 15 residues. The germline V gene has CDR1 SEHNR and CDR2 FQNEAQ (reference sequence). The V and J ends lost 1 base and 5 bases respectively, with 15 bases between them. This specimen comes from a study of T-cell memory formation after mild COVID-19. Study findings and constraints: Researchers found some responding clones in pre-infection memory, a sign that cross-reactive memory joined. Clones contracting day 15 to 85 were balanced CD4/CD8; later expanders leaned CD4+.

TCRdb itself ran the 5' RACE reads through MiXCR, one entry per CDR3 protein. Here the sample spans 500,000 to 600,000 distinct CDR3 sequences, 15% to 20% being singletons. Sequenced: PBMCs or a T cell subset sorted from them (not recorded which). This chain joins TRBV7-9 and TRBJ2-7; TRBD1 is a possible D gene (6 bases). This clonotype was sampled from an adult woman who had mild COVID-19 (a few samples of this study predate the infection). Cell type and time point are not known. CDR3 DNA sequence: TGTGCCAGCAGCTTAGTCGCAACAGGGCGGCACGAGCAGTACTTC. Protein sequence: CASSLVATGRHEQYF.